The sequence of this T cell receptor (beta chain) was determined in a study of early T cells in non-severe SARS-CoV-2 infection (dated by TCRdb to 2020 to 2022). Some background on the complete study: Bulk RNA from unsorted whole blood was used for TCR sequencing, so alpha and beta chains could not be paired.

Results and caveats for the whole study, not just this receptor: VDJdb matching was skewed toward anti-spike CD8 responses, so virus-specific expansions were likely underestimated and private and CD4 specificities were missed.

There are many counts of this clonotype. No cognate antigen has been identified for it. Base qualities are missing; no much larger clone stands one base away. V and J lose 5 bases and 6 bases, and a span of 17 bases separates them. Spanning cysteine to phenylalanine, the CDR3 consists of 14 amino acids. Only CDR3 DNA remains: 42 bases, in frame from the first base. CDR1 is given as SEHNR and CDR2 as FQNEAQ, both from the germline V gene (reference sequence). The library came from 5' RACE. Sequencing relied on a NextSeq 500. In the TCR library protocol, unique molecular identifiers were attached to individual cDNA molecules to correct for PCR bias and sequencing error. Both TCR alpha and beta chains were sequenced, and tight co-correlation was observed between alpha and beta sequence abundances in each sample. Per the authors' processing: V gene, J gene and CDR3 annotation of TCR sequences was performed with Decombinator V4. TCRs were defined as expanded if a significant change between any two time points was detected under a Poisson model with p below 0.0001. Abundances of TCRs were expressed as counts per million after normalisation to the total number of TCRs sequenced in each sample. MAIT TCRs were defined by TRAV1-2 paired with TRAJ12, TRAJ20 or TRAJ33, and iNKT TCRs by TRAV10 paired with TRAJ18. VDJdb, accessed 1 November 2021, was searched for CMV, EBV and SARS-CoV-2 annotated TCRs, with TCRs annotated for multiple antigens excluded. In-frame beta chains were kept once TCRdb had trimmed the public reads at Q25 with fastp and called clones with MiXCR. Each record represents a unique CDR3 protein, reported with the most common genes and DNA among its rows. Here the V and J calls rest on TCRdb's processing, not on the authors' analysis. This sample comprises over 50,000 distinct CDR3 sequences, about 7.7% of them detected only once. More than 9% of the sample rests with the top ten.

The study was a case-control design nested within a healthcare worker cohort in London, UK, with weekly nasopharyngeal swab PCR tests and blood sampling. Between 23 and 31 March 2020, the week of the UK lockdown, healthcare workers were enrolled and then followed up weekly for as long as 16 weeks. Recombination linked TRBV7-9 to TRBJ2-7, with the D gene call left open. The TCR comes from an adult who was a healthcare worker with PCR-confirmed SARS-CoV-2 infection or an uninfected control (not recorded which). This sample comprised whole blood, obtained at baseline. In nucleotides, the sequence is TGTGCCAGCAGCGATGACGACTTGCCCCTCGAGCAGTACTTC. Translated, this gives CASSDDDLPLEQYF.